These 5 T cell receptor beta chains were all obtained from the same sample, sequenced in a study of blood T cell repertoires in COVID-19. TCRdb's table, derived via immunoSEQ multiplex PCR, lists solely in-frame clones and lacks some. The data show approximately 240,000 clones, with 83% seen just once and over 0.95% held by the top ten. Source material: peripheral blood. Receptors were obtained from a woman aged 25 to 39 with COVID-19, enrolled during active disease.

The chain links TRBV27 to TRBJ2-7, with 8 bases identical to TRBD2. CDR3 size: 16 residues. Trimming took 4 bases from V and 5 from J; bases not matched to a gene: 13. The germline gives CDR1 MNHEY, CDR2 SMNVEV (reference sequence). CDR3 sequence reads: CASSSRPAGDGNEQYF. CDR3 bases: TGTGCCAGCAGTTCCCGTCCAGCGGGAGATGGCAACGAGCAGTACTTC.

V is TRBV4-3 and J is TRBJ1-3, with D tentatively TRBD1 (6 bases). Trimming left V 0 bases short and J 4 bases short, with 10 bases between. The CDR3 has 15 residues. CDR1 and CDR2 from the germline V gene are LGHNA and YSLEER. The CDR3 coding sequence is TGCGCCAGCAGCCAAGATCGAGGGACAGGAAACACCATATATTTT. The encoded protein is CASSQDRGTGNTIYF.

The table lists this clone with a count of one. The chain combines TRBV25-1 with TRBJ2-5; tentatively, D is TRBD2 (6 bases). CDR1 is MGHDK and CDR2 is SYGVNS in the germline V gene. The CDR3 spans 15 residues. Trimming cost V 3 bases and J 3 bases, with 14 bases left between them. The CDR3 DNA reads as TGTGCCAGCAGTGATGTGGGGGACTGGAAAGAGACCCAGTACTTC. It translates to CASSDVGDWKETQYF.

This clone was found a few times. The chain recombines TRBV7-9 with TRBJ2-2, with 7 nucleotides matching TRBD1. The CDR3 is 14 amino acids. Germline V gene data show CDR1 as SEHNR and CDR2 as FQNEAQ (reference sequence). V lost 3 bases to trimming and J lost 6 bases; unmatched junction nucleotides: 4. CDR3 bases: TGTGCCAGCAGCTTGTCTACAGGGGCCGGGGAGCTGTTTTTT. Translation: CASSLSTGAGELFF. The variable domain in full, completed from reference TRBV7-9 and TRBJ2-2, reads DTGVSQNPRHKITKRGQNVTFRCDPISEHNRLYWYRQTLGQGPEFLTYFQNEAQLEKSRLLSDRFSAERPKGSFSTLEIQRTEQGDSAMYLCASSLSTGAGELFFGEGSRLTVL.

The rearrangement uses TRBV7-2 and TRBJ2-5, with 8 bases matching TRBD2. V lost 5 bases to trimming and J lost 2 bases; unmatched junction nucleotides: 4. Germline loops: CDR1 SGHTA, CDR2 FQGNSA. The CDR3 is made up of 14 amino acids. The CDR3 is CASSPSGRQETQYF. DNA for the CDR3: TGTGCCAGCAGCCCGAGCGGGAGACAAGAGACCCAGTACTTC.